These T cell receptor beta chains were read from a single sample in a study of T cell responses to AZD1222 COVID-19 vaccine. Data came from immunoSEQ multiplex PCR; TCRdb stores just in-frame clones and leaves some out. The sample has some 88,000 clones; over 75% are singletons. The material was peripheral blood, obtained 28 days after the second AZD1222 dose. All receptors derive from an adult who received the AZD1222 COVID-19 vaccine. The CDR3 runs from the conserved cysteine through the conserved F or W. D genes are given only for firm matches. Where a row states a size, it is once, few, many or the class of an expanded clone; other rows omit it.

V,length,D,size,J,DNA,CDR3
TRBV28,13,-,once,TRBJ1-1,TGTGCCAGCAGCCTGGGGGGCAACACTGAAGCTTTCTTT,CASSLGGNTEAFF
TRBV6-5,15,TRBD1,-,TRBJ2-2,TGTGCCAGCAGACACAGGGGGCTTGTCACCGGGGAGCTGTTTTTT,CASRHRGLVTGELFF
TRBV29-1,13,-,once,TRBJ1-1,TGCAGCGGATCGGGCCCCATGAACACTGAAGCTTTCTTT,CSGSGPMNTEAFF
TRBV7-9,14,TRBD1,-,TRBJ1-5,TGTGCCAGCAGCACAGGGGGCCCGAGTCAGCCCCAGCATTTT,CASSTGGPSQPQHF
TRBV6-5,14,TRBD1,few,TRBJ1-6,TGTGCCAGCAGTTCCTCAGGGGGTTTATCACCCCTCCACTTT,CASSSSGGLSPLHF
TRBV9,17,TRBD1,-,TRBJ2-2,TGTGCCAGCGCCGGGACAGGGTCGAGTACAGGTCCCGGGGAGCTGTTTTTT,CASAGTGSSTGPGELFF
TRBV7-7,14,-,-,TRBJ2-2,TGTGCTAGCAGCTTACAAGTTAACACCGGGGAGCTGTTTTTT,CASSLQVNTGELFF
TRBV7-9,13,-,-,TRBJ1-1,TGTGCCAGCAGCTTAGACATCCGCACTGAAGCTTTCTTT,CASSLDIRTEAFF
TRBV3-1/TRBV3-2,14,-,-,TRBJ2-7,TGTGCCAGCAGCCTTCACCGGGACACCTACGAGCAGTACTTC,CASSLHRDTYEQYF
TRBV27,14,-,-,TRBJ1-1,TGTGCCAGCAGTTTAGGGGAATTTAACACTGAAGCTTTCTTT,CASSLGEFNTEAFF
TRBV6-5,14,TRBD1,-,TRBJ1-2,TGTGCCAGCAGCCCGGGACAGGGGTGGTATGGCTACACCTTC,CASSPGQGWYGYTF
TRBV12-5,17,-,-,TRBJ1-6,TGTGCTAGTGGTTTGGTACCGGGGCGCGCGTATAATTCACCCCTCCACTTT,CASGLVPGRAYNSPLHF
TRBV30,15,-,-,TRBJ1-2,TGTGCCTGGAGTGCGACCGGAAGACCCGGCTATGGCTACACCTTC,CAWSATGRPGYGYTF
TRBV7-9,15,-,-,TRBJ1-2,TGTGCCAGCAGCTTAGAGGGGGGCTCGAACTATGGCTACACCTTC,CASSLEGGSNYGYTF
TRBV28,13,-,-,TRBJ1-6,TGTGCCAGCAGTCCCAGAGAGGGGTCACCCCTCCACTTT,CASSPREGSPLHF
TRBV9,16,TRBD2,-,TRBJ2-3,TGTGCCAGCAGCCTGGCGGGAGCGGGGGGCACAGATACGCAGTATTTT,CASSLAGAGGTDTQYF
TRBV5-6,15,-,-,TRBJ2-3,TGTGCCAGCAGCTTGCGGCGGCCCTACACAGATACGCAGTATTTT,CASSLRRPYTDTQYF
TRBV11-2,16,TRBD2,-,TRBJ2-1,TGTGCCAGCAGCTACCTGACTAGCGGGGGGGCTTATCCTCAGTTCTTC,CASSYLTSGGAYPQFF
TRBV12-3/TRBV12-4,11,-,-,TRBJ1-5,TGTGCCAGCAGTTTAGGACAGCCCCAGCATTTT,CASSLGQPQHF
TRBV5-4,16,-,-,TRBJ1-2,TGTGCCAGCAGCGCGATCCGGGCCCGACCTAACTATGGCTACACCTTC,CASSAIRARPNYGYTF
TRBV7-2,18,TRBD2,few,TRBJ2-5,TGTGCCAGCAGCTTGGGTGCTAGCGGGGGACCCCGGTTCGAGACCCAGTACTTC,CASSLGASGGPRFETQYF
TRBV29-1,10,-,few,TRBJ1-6,TGCAGCTGCCTTAATTCACCCCTCCACTTT,CSCLNSPLHF
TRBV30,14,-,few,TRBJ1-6,TGTGCCTGGAGTGGTGGGGGGGCGCCCACTTCCCTCCACTTT,CAWSGGGAPTSLHF
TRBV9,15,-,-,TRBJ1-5,TGTGCCAGCAGCGTAGCAGGGGAGCGAAATCAGCCCCAGCATTTT,CASSVAGERNQPQHF
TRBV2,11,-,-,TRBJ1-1,TGTGCCAGAACTATGAACACTGAAGCTTTCTTT,CARTMNTEAFF
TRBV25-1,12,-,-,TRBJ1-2,TGTGCCAGCCGTCCCAACGTCGGTGGCTACACCTTC,CASRPNVGGYTF
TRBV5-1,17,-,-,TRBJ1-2,TGCGCCAGCAGCTTGGGGCCCGACCCCCGGAATAGCTATGGCTACACCTTC,CASSLGPDPRNSYGYTF
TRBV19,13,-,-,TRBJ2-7,TGTGCCAGTAGTATTAACCGAGCCTACGAGCAGTACTTC,CASSINRAYEQYF
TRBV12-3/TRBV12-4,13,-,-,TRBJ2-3,TGTGCCAGCAGCCCTCCCGGGACAGATACGCAGTATTTT,CASSPPGTDTQYF
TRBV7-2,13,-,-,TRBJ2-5,TGTGCCAGCCGAGGGGGGGCGAGGGAGACCCAGTACTTC,CASRGGARETQYF
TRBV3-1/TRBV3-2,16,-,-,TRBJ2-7,TGTGCCAGCAGCCTCAACGGGCCACCAGGACACTACGAGCAGTACTTC,CASSLNGPPGHYEQYF
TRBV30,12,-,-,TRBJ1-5,TGTGCCTGGAGTCCGGGGTCAAAGCCCCAGCATTTT,CAWSPGSKPQHF
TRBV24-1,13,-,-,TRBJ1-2,TGTGCCACCAGTGATTCGGGGGCAGTTGGCTACACCTTC,CATSDSGAVGYTF
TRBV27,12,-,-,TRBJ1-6,TGTGCCAGCAGTTTCTTAGATTCACCCCTCCACTTT,CASSFLDSPLHF
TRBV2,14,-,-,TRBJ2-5,TGTGCCAGCAACCCGCTAGGGGGTAGAGAGACCCAGTACTTC,CASNPLGGRETQYF
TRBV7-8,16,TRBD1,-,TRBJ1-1,TGTGCCAGCAGCTTAGGGGGGACAGGGATGAACACTGAAGCTTTCTTT,CASSLGGTGMNTEAFF